The 8 T cell receptor beta chains presented below share a single source sample, sequenced in a study of blood T cell repertoires in COVID-19. Only in-frame clones appear in the TCRdb table, and some are missing; sequencing was by immunoSEQ multiplex PCR. The sample has around 91,000 clones, approximately 85% seen once. What was sequenced was peripheral blood. These receptors came from a human donor in a cohort sampled during active COVID-19.

V gene TRBV7-2 combines with J gene TRBJ2-1; D unresolved. With 3 bases removed from V and 4 bases from J, the gap between germline ends came to 10 bases. Germline assignment: CDR1 SGHTA and CDR2 FQGNSA. This CDR3 spans 14 amino acids. The CDR3 spells CASSFRGLYNEQFF. The CDR3 nucleotides read TGTGCCAGCAGCTTCCGTGGCCTTTACAATGAGCAGTTCTTC.

This chain joins TRBV27 and TRBJ1-1; TRBD1 agrees at 7 bases. Germline-derived CDR1 and CDR2 are MNHEY and SMNVEV (reference sequence). J gave up 4 bases and V 6 bases, and 14 bases lay outside the gene matches. The CDR3 runs to 16 residues. As DNA, the CDR3 is TGTGCCAGCAGACGGGACAGCACCCCTATCAGCACTGAAGCTTTCTTT. Translated, it gives CASRRDSTPISTEAFF.

V usage is TRBV19 and J usage is TRBJ1-5, with D unresolved. V lost 7 bases, J lost 4 bases, and 23 bases lay in between. Germline loops: CDR1 LNHDA, CDR2 SQIVND (reference sequence). The CDR3 extends over 17 amino acids. CDR3 residues: CASTVGERRLPNQPQHF. Written as DNA, the CDR3 is TGTGCCAGTACAGTCGGGGAGAGGAGGCTACCGAATCAGCCCCAGCATTTT.

The V and J genes are TRBV9 and TRBJ2-1, with D possibly being TRBD1 (6 bases). V was trimmed by 0 bases and J by 7 bases, leaving 17 bases between them. This CDR3 comprises 16 residues. Per the germline V gene, CDR1 is SGDLS and CDR2 is YYNGEE. CDR3 in DNA: TGTGCCAGCAGCGTAGCTCACAGGGTGGAGTCGAATGAGCAGTTCTTC. As protein: CASSVAHRVESNEQFF.

The gene calls are TRBV6-5 and TRBJ1-4, with 9 positions matching TRBD1. Germline V CDR1 and CDR2: MNHEY, SVGAGI. The CDR3 is 15 residues long. V shed 5 bases, J shed 7 bases, and the junction held 8 bases outside the gene matches. CDR3 bases: TGTGCCAGCAGTATAAACAGGGGGCGGGGTGAAAAACTGTTTTTT. It codes for CASSINRGRGEKLFF.

CDR3 region: CASSSFTGGGYEQYF. CDR3 bases: TGTGCCAGCAGCTCATTCACAGGGGGCGGCTACGAGCAGTACTTC. This chain links TRBV11-2 with TRBJ2-7; 9 bases line up with TRBD1. V shed 4 bases, J shed 3 bases, and the junction held 7 bases outside the gene matches. Germline assignment: CDR1 SGHAT and CDR2 FQNNGV. The CDR3 covers 15 residues.

The rearrangement joins TRBV5-1 to TRBJ2-1; 7 nucleotides match TRBD2. The trim removed 0 bases at V and 7 bases at J, leaving 10 bases unmatched. The germline V gene has CDR1 SGHRS and CDR2 YFSETQ. The CDR3 totals 16 residues. CDR3 in amino acids: CASSLVASGNVNEQFF. In nucleotides, the CDR3 is TGCGCCAGCAGCTTGGTGGCTAGCGGAAATGTGAATGAGCAGTTCTTC.

A single count supports this clone. The chain couples TRBV12-3 or TRBV12-4 to TRBJ2-7, with TRBD2 as a possible D gene (6 bases). V lost 5 bases to trimming and J lost 5 bases, with 13 bases between them. The CDR3 covers 13 residues. The DNA for the CDR3 is TGTGCCAGCAGTCCTCAGGGAGGTAACGAGCAGTACTTC. Protein sequence: CASSPQGGNEQYF.